The 27 T cell receptor beta chains reported below all come from one sample, sequenced in a study of blood T cell repertoires in COVID-19. Method: immunoSEQ multiplex PCR; TCRdb's copy keeps in-frame clones and lacks some. Among 150,000 to 180,000 clones, 60% to 85% were seen once, and the ten largest hold roughly 1.5%. The sample was peripheral blood. The receptors were sampled from a man older than 75 with acute or convalescent COVID-19.

This clone was seen a handful of times. The chain joins TRBV15 to TRBJ2-2; D not certain. CDR3 length: 14 amino acids. CDR1 is LNHNV, CDR2 YYDKDF, per germline (reference sequence). V was clipped by 0 bases and J by 5 bases, with 7 bases between them. CDR3 in amino acids: CATSRDRVTGELFF. The CDR3 DNA sequence: TGTGCCACCAGCAGAGATCGGGTAACCGGGGAGCTGTTTTTT. The whole variable domain, remainder taken from reference TRBV15 and TRBJ2-2, is DAMVIQNPRYQVTQFGKPVTLSCSQTLNHNVMYWYQQKSSQAPKLLFHYYDKDFNNEADTPDNFQSRRPNTSFCFLDIRSPGLGDTAMYLCATSRDRVTGELFFGEGSRLTVL.

The CDR3 protein is CASSARTGGRSPLHF. DNA for the CDR3: TGTGCCAGCAGTGCCAGGACAGGGGGGCGTTCACCCCTCCACTTT. The chain has TRBV2 and TRBJ1-6, with 10 bases lining up with TRBD1. From germline, CDR1 is SNHLY and CDR2 FYNNEI. This CDR3 has 15 residues. The junction had 6 bases not matched to a gene; V was cut back by 4 bases and J by 9 bases.

This clone was picked up a small number of times. Other nucleotide sequences in the sample specify the same CDR3. The V and J genes are TRBV6-2 or TRBV6-3 and TRBJ2-3; D is ambiguous. There are 14 residues in the CDR3. Germline V gene data show CDR1 as MNHEY and CDR2 as SVGEGT. V was cut by 2 bases and J by 2 bases, with 8 bases left in between. The chain's CDR3 is CASSYEAVTDTQYF. The CDR3 coding sequence is TGTGCCAGCAGTTACGAGGCAGTCACAGATACGCAGTATTTT.

This chain links TRBV19 with TRBJ2-5, with 11 positions matching TRBD2. CDR3 length: 15 residues. Germline values: CDR1 LNHDA, CDR2 SQIVND (reference sequence). Unmatched junction bases numbered 8, after V lost 9 bases and J lost 2 bases. CDR3 in DNA: TGTGCCAGCCACGAGACTAGCGGGGCACAAGAGACCCAGTACTTC. Residues: CASHETSGAQETQYF.

The chain couples TRBV7-8 to TRBJ2-7, with TRBD1 identical over 7 bases. CDR1 and CDR2 from the germline V gene are SGHVS and FQNEAQ. The CDR3 length is 14 residues. V shed 3 bases and J 3 bases; nucleotides not matched to a gene: 5. CDR3 DNA: TGTGCCAGCAGCTTCGCGACAGGGAACTACGAGCAGTACTTC. Its translation: CASSFATGNYEQYF.

The chain joins TRBV29-1 to TRBJ2-3; TRBD2 matches 9 bases. Germline V gives CDR1 SQVTM, CDR2 ANQGSEA. CDR3 size: 15 residues. V lost 7 bases to trimming and J lost 2 bases; unmatched junction nucleotides: 10. In DNA, the CDR3 is TGCAGCGCCCGCGGGGGGGGCCCCCACACAGATACGCAGTATTTT. Protein product: CSARGGGPHTDTQYF.

V and J are TRBV18 and TRBJ2-6; D is possibly TRBD1 (7 bases). The CDR3 loop spans 17 amino acids. The V end was cut by 2 bases, the J end by 1 base, with 12 bases between. Germline CDR1 reads KGHSH; CDR2 reads LQKENI. The chain's CDR3 is CASSPGGGPSGANVLTF. DNA of the CDR3: TGTGCCAGCTCACCAGGAGGGGGCCCATCTGGGGCCAACGTCCTGACTTTC.

The chain uses TRBV5-1 and TRBJ2-4; possibly TRBD2 for D (6 bases). The CDR3 is 13 amino acids. V was trimmed by 4 bases and J by 5 bases, leaving 10 bases between them. CDR1 is SGHRS and CDR2 is YFSETQ in the germline V gene. DNA for the CDR3: TGCGCCAGCAGCCCCGGGGGACAAAACATTCAGTACTTC. Residues: CASSPGGQNIQYF.

This chain connects TRBV19 to TRBJ2-7; TRBD1 is a possible D gene (5 bases). V was shortened by 1 base and J by 6 bases, with 13 bases between the two germline ends. This CDR3 has 14 residues. Looked up from germline, CDR1 is LNHDA and CDR2 is SQIVND (reference sequence). The CDR3 DNA reads TGTGCCAGTAGTATAGCGTGGCAGGGCAGCGAGCAGTACTTC. Amino acid sequence: CASSIAWQGSEQYF.

In this sample, this clone turned up a few times. V usage is TRBV10-2 and J usage is TRBJ2-7; 9 bases are a match to TRBD1. V gave up 11 bases and J gave up 4 bases; unmatched junction bases: 9. In germline, CDR1 is WSHSY, CDR2 SAAADI. The CDR3 has 13 amino acids. In DNA form, the CDR3 reads TGCGCCTTACAGGGGGCCCTTGGGTACGAGCAGTACGTC. It encodes CALQGALGYEQYV.

The chain links TRBV7-7 to TRBJ2-3; 7 bases line up with TRBD2. In germline, CDR1 is SSHAT, CDR2 FNYEAQ (reference sequence). The J segment lost 6 bases and the V segment lost 5 bases, leaving 14 bases of the junction unmatched. This CDR3 region has 16 residues. CDR3 bases: TGTGCCAGCAGCATAGGAGCGGGAAACCCTGGGGATACGCAGTATTTT. It translates to CASSIGAGNPGDTQYF.

The chain is built from TRBV18 and TRBJ1-5; D is perhaps TRBD1 (5 bases). Germline CDR1 reads KGHSH; CDR2 reads LQKENI. There are 13 residues in the CDR3. V shed 6 bases and J shed 4 bases, with 10 bases lying between them. The CDR3 is CASSGGENQPQHF. The CDR3 region has the DNA TGTGCCAGCTCGGGAGGGGAAAATCAGCCCCAGCATTTT. Together with reference TRBV18 and TRBJ1-5, the CDR3 gives the full variable domain: NAGVMQNPRHLVRRRGQEARLRCSPMKGHSHVYWYRQLPEEGLKFMVYLQKENIIDESGMPKERFSAEFPKEGPSILRIQQVVRGDSAAYFCASSGGENQPQHFGDGTRLSIL.

The gene calls are TRBV7-2 and TRBJ2-7, with TRBD2 identical over 10 bases. This CDR3 is 15 amino acids long. With V trimmed by 0 bases and J by 3 bases, 2 bases remained unmatched. Germline values: CDR1 SGHTA, CDR2 FQGNSA. The CDR3 here is CASSLAASGGYEQYF. In nucleotides, the CDR3 is TGTGCCAGCAGCTTAGCTGCTAGCGGGGGCTACGAGCAGTACTTC.

This clone was observed a single time. This specimen includes other DNA sequences encoding the same CDR3. The chain joins TRBV6-1 to TRBJ1-2, with TRBD1 identical over 10 bases. CDR3 length: 14 amino acids. V shed 3 bases, J shed 5 bases, and the junction held 3 bases outside the gene matches. Germline V gene lookup returns CDR1 MNHNS and CDR2 SASEGT. The CDR3 sequence: CASSETGGDYGYTF. DNA of the CDR3: TGTGCCAGCAGTGAGACAGGGGGCGATTATGGCTACACCTTC.

The V call is TRBV11-3, the J call TRBJ1-1, with D perhaps matching TRBD1 (5 bases). Germline V lookup: CDR1 SGHNT, CDR2 YENEEA. The CDR3 has 15 residues. V shed 1 base and J shed 6 bases, with 15 bases lying between them. The CDR3 region is CASSLVSGVGAEAFF. Written as DNA, the CDR3 is TGTGCCAGCAGCTTAGTATCGGGGGTAGGGGCTGAAGCTTTCTTT.

The chain is built from TRBV28 and TRBJ1-2; D might be TRBD1 (5 bases). V lost 3 bases and J 5 bases, leaving 19 bases between the germline ends. The CDR3 is 16 residues long. Germline V gene lookup returns CDR1 MDHEN and CDR2 SYDVKM. The CDR3 DNA reads as TGTGCCAGCAGTTTGGTCCAGGGCGTTTTTCGATATGGCTACACCTTC. Translating gives CASSLVQGVFRYGYTF.

The chain is built from TRBV7-9 and TRBJ1-3; 9 bases line up with TRBD1. Per germline, CDR1 SEHNR and CDR2 FQNEAQ (reference sequence). V dropped 4 bases and J dropped 2; count of bases not matched to a gene: 6. The CDR3 is made up of 16 amino acids. CDR3 sequence reads: CASSSSQGAAGNTIYF. The DNA for the CDR3 is TGTGCCAGCAGCTCCTCACAGGGGGCTGCTGGAAACACCATATATTTT.

The chain uses TRBV19 and TRBJ2-2; D may be TRBD1 (7 bases). Germline V lookup: CDR1 LNHDA, CDR2 SQIVND (reference sequence). This CDR3 is 14 amino acids long. Trimming removed 7 bases at V and 4 bases at J, with 13 bases between. The CDR3 nucleotides are TGTGCCAGTATTCGCCAGGGGGGCACCGGGGAGCTGTTTTTT. It codes for CASIRQGGTGELFF.

The gene calls are TRBV2 and TRBJ2-7; D possibly corresponds to TRBD1 (6 bases). Trimming removed 7 bases from V and 5 bases from J, with 18 bases in between. Looked up from germline, CDR1 is SNHLY and CDR2 is FYNNEI. The CDR3 totals 14 residues. As DNA, the CDR3 is TGTGCCAGCAACCCCCCCAGGGGAAGCGACGAGCAGTACTTC. Encoded protein: CASNPPRGSDEQYF.

V is TRBV3-1 (or the pseudogene TRBV3-2) and J is TRBJ2-1, with TRBD2 identical over 8 bases. Germline lookup yields CDR1 LGHDT and CDR2 YNNKEL (reference sequence). After removal of 1 base from V and 9 bases from J, the junction contained 11 bases not matched to a gene. The CDR3 totals 16 residues. CDR3 sequence (DNA): TGTGCCAGCAGCCAAGGATTGTCCGGGGGGGTAGGTGAGCAGTTCTTC. It translates to CASSQGLSGGVGEQFF.

The DNA for the CDR3 is TGTGCCAGCAGCAAAGCGGGGGCAGGGAAGGTCATTGGAAACACCATATATTTT. Translated: CASSKAGAGKVIGNTIYF. The chain links TRBV21-1 to TRBJ1-3; the table's D call, TRBD1, has no DNA check behind it. TRBV21-1 is classified as a pseudogene. CDR3 size: 18 residues.

The rearrangement joins TRBV25-1 to TRBJ2-2; unclear D gene. The CDR3 extends over 14 amino acids. V dropped 1 base and J dropped 5 bases, with 8 bases sitting between them. Germline V gene sequence: CDR1 MGHDK, CDR2 SYGVNS. CDR3 bases: TGTGCCAGCAGTGAATCAGGTTTTACCGGGGAGCTGTTTTTT. It is translated as CASSESGFTGELFF.

This chain links TRBV18 with TRBJ1-3; 9 nucleotides match TRBD1. The CDR3 consists of 16 residues. The V gene's germline CDR1 is KGHSH and CDR2 LQKENI. V gave up 4 bases and J gave up 1 base; unmatched junction bases: 5. The CDR3 here is CASSRLQGASGNTIYF. The CDR3 DNA reads TGTGCCAGCTCACGACTACAGGGGGCTTCTGGAAACACCATATATTTT.

The chain is built from TRBV5-1 and TRBJ2-3, with 9 bases fitting TRBD2. The CDR3 has 15 residues. V gave up 6 bases and J gave up 6 bases; unmatched junction bases: 11. Germline V gene data show CDR1 as SGHRS and CDR2 as YFSETQ. CDR3 protein: CASTRRGGGADTQYF. The CDR3 DNA reads as TGCGCCAGCACCCGACGGGGCGGGGGGGCCGATACGCAGTATTTT.

The chain has TRBV11-1 and TRBJ1-6, with D hard to call. V dropped 3 bases and J dropped 10 bases, with 10 bases sitting between them. Per germline, CDR1 SGHAT and CDR2 FQDESV (reference sequence). CDR3 length equals 13 residues. The CDR3 DNA sequence: TGTGCCAGCAGCTTGTCTGGCGGGTCACCCCTCCACTTT. Encoded protein: CASSLSGGSPLHF.

The chain couples TRBV9 to TRBJ1-1; D gene uncertain. The germline gives CDR1 SGDLS, CDR2 YYNGEE. The CDR3 runs 15 residues. V lost 0 bases and J lost 1, with 10 bases in between. Here the CDR3 reads CASSVAVTPNTEAFF. In DNA form, the CDR3 reads TGTGCCAGCAGCGTAGCCGTGACACCGAACACTGAAGCTTTCTTT.

The V gene is TRBV12-3 or TRBV12-4, the J gene TRBJ1-5, with a tentative D call TRBD1 (5 bases). Deletions cut 7 bases from V and 6 bases from J, with 13 bases between. This CDR3 is 13 amino acids long. The CDR3 DNA reads TGTGCCAGCAACTTGGGGGGTTTTCAGCCCCAGCATTTT. The encoded protein is CASNLGGFQPQHF.